The T cell receptor (beta chain) described here comes from a study of cytomegalovirus exposure and HLA in healthy donors. Produced via immunoSEQ multiplex PCR; TCRdb's table is partial and in-frame only. The sample lists 70,000 to 85,000 clones; 94% were seen once. Comment on this clone: What it binds is unknown.

CDR1 and CDR2 from the germline V gene are MNHEY and SMNVEV (reference sequence). The V segment lost 7 bases and the J segment 7 bases; nucleotides outside the gene matches: 3. The CDR3 loop spans 13 amino acids. Findings of the study overall: Three chains linked to CMV were shown in vitro to be specific for CMV antigens. Investigators reported fewer than 200 TCR beta chains as tied to cytomegalovirus. Most sequenced TCRs were rare (though some public TCRs occurred in many donors). Subsequent analysis showed first-cohort TCR clusters tending to co-occur in 120 validation repertoires.

The chain uses TRBV27 and TRBJ2-1, with TRBD1 matching over 11 bases. The specimen was PBMCs. This TCR was recovered from a woman aged 18 to 35 in good health and CMV-seropositive. The CDR3 is CASKGTGGNEQFF. In DNA, the CDR3 is TGTGCCAGCAAAGGGACAGGGGGGAATGAGCAGTTCTTC.